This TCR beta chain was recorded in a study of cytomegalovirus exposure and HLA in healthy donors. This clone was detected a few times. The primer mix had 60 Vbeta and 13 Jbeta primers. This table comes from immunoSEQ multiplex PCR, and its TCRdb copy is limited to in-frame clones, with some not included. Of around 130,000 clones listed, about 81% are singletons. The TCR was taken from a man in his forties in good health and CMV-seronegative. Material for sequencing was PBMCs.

In DNA, the CDR3 is TGTGCCAGCAGCTTACAGTCTTCCTACGAGCAGTACTTC. This encodes CASSLQSSYEQYF. The J gene is TRBJ2-7, the V gene TRBV13; the D is unclear. V was pared by 2 bases and J by 1 base, with 6 bases between. Germline CDR1 reads PRHDT; CDR2 reads FYEKMQ (reference sequence). The CDR3 has 13 amino acids.